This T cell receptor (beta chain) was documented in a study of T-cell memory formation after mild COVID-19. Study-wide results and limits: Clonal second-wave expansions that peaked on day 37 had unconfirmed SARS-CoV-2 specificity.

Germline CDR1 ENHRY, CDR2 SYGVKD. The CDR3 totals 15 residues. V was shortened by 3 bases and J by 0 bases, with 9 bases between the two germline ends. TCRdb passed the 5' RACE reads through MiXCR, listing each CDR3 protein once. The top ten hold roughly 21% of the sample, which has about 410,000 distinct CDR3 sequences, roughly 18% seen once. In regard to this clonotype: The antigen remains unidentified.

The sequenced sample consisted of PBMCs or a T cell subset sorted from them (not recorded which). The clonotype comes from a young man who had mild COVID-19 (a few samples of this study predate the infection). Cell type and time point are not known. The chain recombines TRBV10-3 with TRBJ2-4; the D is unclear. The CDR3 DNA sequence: TGTGCCATCAGTGACGTTAATATAGCCAAAAACATTCAGTACTTC. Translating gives CAISDVNIAKNIQYF.